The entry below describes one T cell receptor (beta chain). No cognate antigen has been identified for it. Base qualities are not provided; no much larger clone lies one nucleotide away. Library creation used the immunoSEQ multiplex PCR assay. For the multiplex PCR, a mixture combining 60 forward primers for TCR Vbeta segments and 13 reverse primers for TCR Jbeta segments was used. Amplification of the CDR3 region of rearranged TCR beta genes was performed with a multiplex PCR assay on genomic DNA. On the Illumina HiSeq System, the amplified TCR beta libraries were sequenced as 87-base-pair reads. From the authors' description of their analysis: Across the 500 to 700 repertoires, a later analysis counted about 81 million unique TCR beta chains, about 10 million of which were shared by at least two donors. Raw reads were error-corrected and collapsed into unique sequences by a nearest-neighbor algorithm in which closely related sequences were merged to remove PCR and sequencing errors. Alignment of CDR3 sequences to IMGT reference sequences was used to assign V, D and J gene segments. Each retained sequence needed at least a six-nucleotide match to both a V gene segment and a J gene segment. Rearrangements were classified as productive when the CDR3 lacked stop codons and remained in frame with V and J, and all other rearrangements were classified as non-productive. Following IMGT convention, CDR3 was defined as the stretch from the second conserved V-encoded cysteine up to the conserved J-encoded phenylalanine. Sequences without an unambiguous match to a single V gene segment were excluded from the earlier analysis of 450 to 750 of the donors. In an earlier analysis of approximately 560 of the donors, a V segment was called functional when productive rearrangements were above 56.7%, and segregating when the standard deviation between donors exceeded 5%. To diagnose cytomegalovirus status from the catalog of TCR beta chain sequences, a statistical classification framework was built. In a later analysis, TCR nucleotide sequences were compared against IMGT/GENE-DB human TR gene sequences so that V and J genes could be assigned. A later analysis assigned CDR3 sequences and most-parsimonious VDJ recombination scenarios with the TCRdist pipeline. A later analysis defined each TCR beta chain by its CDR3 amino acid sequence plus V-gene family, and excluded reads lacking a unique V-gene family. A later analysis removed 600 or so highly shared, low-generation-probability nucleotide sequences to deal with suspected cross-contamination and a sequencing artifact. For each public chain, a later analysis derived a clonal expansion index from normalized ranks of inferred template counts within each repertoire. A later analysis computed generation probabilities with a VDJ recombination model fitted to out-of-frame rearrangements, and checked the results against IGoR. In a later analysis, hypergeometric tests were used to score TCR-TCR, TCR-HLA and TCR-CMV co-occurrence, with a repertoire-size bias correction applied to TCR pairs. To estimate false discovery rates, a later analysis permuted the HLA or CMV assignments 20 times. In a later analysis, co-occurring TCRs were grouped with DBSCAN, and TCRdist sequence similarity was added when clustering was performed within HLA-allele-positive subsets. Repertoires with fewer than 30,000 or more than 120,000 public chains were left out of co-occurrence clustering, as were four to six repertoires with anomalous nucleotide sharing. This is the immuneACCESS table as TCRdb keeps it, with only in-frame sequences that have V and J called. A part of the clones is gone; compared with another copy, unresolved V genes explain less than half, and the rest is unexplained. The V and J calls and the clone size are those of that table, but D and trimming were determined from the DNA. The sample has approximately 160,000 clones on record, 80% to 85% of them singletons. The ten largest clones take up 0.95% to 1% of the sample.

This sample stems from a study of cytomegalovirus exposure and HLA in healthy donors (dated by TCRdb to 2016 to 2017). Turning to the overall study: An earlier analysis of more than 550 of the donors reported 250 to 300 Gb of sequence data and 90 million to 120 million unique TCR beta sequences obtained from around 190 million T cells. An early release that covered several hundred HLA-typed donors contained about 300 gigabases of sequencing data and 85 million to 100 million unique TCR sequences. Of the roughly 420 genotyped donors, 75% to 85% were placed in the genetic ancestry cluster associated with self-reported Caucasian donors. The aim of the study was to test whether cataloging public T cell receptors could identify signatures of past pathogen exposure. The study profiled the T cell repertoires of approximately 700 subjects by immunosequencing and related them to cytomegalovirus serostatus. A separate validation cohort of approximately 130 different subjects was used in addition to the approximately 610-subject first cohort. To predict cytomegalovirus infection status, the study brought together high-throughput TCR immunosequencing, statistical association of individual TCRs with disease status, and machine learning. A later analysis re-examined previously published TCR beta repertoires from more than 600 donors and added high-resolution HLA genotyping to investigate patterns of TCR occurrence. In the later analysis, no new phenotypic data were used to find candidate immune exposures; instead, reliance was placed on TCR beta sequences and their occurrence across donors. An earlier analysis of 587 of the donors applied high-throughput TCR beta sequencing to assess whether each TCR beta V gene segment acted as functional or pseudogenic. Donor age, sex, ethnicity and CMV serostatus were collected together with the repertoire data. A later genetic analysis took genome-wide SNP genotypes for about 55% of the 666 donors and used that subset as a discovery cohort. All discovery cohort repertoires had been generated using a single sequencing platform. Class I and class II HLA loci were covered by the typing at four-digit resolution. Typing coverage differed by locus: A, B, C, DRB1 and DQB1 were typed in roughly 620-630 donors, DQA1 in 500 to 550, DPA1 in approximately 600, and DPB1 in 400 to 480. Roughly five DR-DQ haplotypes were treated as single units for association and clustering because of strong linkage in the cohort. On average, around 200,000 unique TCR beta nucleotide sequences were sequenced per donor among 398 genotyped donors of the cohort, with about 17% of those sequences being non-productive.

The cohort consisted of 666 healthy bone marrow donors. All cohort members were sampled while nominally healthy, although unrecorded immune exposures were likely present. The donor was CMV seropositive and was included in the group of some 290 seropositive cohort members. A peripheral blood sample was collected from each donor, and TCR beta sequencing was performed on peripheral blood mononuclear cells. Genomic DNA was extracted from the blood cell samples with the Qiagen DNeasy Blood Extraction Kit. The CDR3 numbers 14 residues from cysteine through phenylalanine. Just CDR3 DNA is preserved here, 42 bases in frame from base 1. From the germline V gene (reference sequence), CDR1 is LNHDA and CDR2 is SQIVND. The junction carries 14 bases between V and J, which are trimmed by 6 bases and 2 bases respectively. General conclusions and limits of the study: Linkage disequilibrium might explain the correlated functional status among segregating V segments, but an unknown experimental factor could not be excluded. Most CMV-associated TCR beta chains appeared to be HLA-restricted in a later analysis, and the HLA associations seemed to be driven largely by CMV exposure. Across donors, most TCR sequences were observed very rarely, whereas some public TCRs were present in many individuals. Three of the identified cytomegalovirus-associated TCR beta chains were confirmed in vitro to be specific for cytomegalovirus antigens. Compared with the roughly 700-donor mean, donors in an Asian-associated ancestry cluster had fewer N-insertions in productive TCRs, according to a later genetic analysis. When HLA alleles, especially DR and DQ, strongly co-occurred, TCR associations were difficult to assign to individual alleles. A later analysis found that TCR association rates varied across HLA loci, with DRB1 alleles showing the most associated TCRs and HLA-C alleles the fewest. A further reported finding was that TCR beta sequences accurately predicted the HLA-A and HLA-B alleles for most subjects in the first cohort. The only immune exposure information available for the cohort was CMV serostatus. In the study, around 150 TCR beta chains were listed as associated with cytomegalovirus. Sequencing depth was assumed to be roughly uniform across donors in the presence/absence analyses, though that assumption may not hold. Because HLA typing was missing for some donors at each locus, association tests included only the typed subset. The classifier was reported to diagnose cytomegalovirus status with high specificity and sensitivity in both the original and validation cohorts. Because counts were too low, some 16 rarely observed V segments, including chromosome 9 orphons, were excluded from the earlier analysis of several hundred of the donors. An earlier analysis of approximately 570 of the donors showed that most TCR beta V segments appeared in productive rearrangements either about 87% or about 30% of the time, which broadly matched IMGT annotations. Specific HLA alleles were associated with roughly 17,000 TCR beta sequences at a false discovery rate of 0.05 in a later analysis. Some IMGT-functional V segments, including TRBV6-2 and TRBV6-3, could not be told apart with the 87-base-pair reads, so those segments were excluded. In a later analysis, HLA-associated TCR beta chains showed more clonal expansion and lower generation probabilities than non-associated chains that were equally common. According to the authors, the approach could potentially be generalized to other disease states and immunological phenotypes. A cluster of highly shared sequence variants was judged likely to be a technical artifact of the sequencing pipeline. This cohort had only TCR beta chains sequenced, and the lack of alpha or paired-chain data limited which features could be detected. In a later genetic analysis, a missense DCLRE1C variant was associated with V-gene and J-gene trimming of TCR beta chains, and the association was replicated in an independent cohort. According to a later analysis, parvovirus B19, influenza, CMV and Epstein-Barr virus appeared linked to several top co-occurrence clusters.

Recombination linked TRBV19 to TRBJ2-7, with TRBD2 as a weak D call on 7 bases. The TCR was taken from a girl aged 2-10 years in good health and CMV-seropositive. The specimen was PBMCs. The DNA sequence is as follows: TGTGCCAGTAGGGTGGCGGGGGCCACCTACGAGCAGTACTTC. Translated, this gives CASRVAGATYEQYF.